The entry that follows covers one T cell receptor beta chain sequence. The target antigen is unknown. PCR amplification relied on 60 Vbeta primers (plus 13 Jbeta primers). Per the study methods: An analysis that came later counted some 85 million unique TCR beta chains, 9 million to 12 million shared. Here immunoSEQ multiplex PCR was the method, and the copy in TCRdb shows in-frame clones only, minus some. The V and J calls and the clone size are those of that table, but D and trimming were determined from the DNA. The sample lists 150,000 to 200,000 clones; 70% to 80% were seen once. The source of the sample is a study of cytomegalovirus exposure and HLA in healthy donors. Overall study: Clustering assigned about four fifths of the approximately 400 genotyped donors to the Caucasian-associated ancestry cluster.

The CDR3 covers 14 residues. Trimming at V came to 4 bases and at J to 5 bases, leaving 5 bases not matched to a gene. Germline V CDR1 and CDR2: SGDLS, YYNGEE. Study-wide points: Reportedly, HLA-A and HLA-B alleles of most subjects were accurately predicted from TCR beta.

This sequence joins TRBV9 and TRBJ2-7; 11 nucleotides align to TRBD2. This receptor was obtained from a man between 25 and 39 years old in good health and CMV-seronegative. The sequenced sample was PBMCs. The CDR3 here is CASSIGLAGDEQYF. In nucleotides, the CDR3 is TGTGCCAGCAGCATCGGACTAGCGGGTGACGAGCAGTACTTC.